Listed below are T cell receptor beta chains from one sample, sequenced in a study of blood T cell repertoires in COVID-19. Sequenced by immunoSEQ multiplex PCR; TCRdb stores in-frame clones only, minus some. The sample records hundreds of thousands of clones, 65% to 90% being singletons. The sample taken for sequencing was peripheral blood. These receptor sequences come from a man in his fifties with active or convalescent COVID-19. CDR3s include the opening cysteine and the closing phenylalanine or tryptophan. The D gene is left open where the match is weak. A clone size is listed for some rows: how often the clone was seen (once, few, many), or a class if it is expanded.

TRBJ1-3,once,TRBV10-3,TRBD1,TGTGCCATCACAGGGGGCTCTGAAAACACCATATATTTT,CAITGGSENTIYF
TRBJ1-5,NA,TRBV7-8,TRBD1,TGTGCCAGCAGTTCCGGGACAGGACGTATTGGCAATCAGCCCCAGCATTTT,CASSSGTGRIGNQPQHF
TRBJ1-4,NA,TRBV7-9,NA,TGTGCCAGCAGCTTAGGAGGTGAAAAACTGTTTTTT,CASSLGGEKLFF
TRBJ2-1,NA,TRBV27,TRBD2,TGTGCCAGCAGTTTCCGCCCTCCAGCGGGAGAAGGGTTTAATGAGCAGTTCTTC,CASSFRPPAGEGFNEQFF
TRBJ2-3,NA,TRBV10-3,NA,TGTGCCATCAGTGAGTCCCACGGGTATCGCACAGATACGCAGTATTTT,CAISESHGYRTDTQYF
TRBJ2-2,NA,TRBV11-3,NA,TGTGCCAGCAGCTTAAGGGGTTCTACCGGGGAGCTGTTTTTT,CASSLRGSTGELFF
TRBJ2-5,NA,TRBV19,NA,TGTGCCAGTAGTATAATTGGGGGGGCCCTAGGACAGGGTGGACGAGAGACCCAGTACTTC,CASSIIGGALGQGGRETQYF
TRBJ2-7,NA,TRBV7-8,TRBD1,TGTGCCAGCAGCCCTTGGGCAAGACAGGGGGCCTACGAGCAGTACTTC,CASSPWARQGAYEQYF
TRBJ1-6,NA,TRBV7-3,NA,TGTGCCAGCAGCGCACAGGGCGGGTTTTCACCCCTCCACTTT,CASSAQGGFSPLHF
TRBJ2-3,once,TRBV27,NA,TGTGCCAGCAGGAAACAGGGCGCAGATACGCAGTATTTT,CASRKQGADTQYF
TRBJ1-2,once,TRBV5-6,TRBD1,TGTGCCAGCAGCTTTGGAGGGGGCGACTATGGCTACACCTTC,CASSFGGGDYGYTF
TRBJ1-3,NA,TRBV28,NA,TGTGCCAGCAGTTTCCCGACAGGAAACTCTGGAAACACCATATATTTT,CASSFPTGNSGNTIYF
TRBJ2-3,NA,TRBV6-5,NA,TGTGCCAGCTCCCGAGGCGATCTAGATACGCAGTATTTT,CASSRGDLDTQYF
TRBJ2-7,once,TRBV6-5,NA,TGTGCCAGCAGTTACGCGCAGGGTAGATCCTACGAGCAGTACTTC,CASSYAQGRSYEQYF
TRBJ1-4,once,TRBV29-1,NA,TGCAGCGTTGACGCCGGGGTGGATGAAAAACTGTTTTTT,CSVDAGVDEKLFF
TRBJ2-1,NA,TRBV7-3,TRBD2,TGTGCCAGCAGGGCTAGCGGAGATTTCTACAATGAGCAGTTCTTC,CASRASGDFYNEQFF
TRBJ2-5,few,TRBV9,NA,TGTGCCAGCAGCGTAGGCCCGGGGACAACCCAAGAGACCCAGTACTTC,CASSVGPGTTQETQYF
TRBJ1-3,NA,TRBV18,TRBD1,TGTGCCAGCTCACCAAGGGGGCTCAGCTCTGGAAACACCATATATTTT,CASSPRGLSSGNTIYF
TRBJ1-3,NA,TRBV5-1,NA,TGCGCCAGCAGCTTGTCTGGCCAACGAAACACCATATATTTT,CASSLSGQRNTIYF
TRBJ2-7,NA,TRBV7-8,TRBD2,TGTGCCAGCAGCAACCCGGGGGGGCCACTGCTCTACGAGCAGTACTTC,CASSNPGGPLLYEQYF
TRBJ1-1,NA,TRBV20-1,NA,TGCAGTGCTAGTGGGGGCCCTAGTAACACTGAAGCTTTCTTT,CSASGGPSNTEAFF
TRBJ2-7,NA,TRBV28,NA,TGTGCCAGCAGTTTGGCAGGGCTCGGTTACGAGCAGTACTTC,CASSLAGLGYEQYF
TRBJ2-1,NA,TRBV5-6,NA,TGTGCCAGCAGCCGGGAGAACATAAATGAGCAGTTCTTC,CASSRENINEQFF
TRBJ1-5,NA,TRBV19,NA,TGTGCCAGTAATTTCGGGAATCAGCCCCAGCATTTT,CASNFGNQPQHF
TRBJ1-1,NA,TRBV9,NA,TGTGCCAGCAGCGTAGCTGTAGACACTGAAGCTTTCTTT,CASSVAVDTEAFF
TRBJ2-2,NA,TRBV11-2,NA,TGTGCCAGCAGCTCCGGGTCCACTCTTTCCCTCACCGGGGAGCTGTTTTTT,CASSSGSTLSLTGELFF
TRBJ2-7,NA,TRBV7-9,TRBD2,TGTGCCAGCAGCTTGGGTAGCGGGGCAGGCCACGAGCAGTACTTC,CASSLGSGAGHEQYF
TRBJ2-1,NA,TRBV7-6,NA,TGTGCCAGCAGCCTCTTGACAAACAATGAGCAGTTCTTC,CASSLLTNNEQFF
TRBJ2-1,once,TRBV9,NA,TGTGCCAGCAGCGTAGACGGAGAGGGCTCCTACAATGAGCAGTTCTTC,CASSVDGEGSYNEQFF
TRBJ2-3,few,TRBV18,TRBD2,TGTGCCAGCTCATTTCCGACTAGCGGGAGGACTGATACGCAGTATTTT,CASSFPTSGRTDTQYF
TRBJ2-1,NA,TRBV7-3,TRBD2,TGTGCCAGCAGCTTACCCCTACAAACCTCGGGACTAGCGGGAGCAAGGAATGAGCAGTTCTTC,CASSLPLQTSGLAGARNEQFF
TRBJ2-7,NA,TRBV3-1/TRBV3-2,NA,TGTGCCAGCAGCCCCCGGGACTTGGCCTACGAGCAGTACTTC,CASSPRDLAYEQYF
TRBJ1-1,NA,TRBV3-1/TRBV3-2,NA,TGTGCCAGCAGCCCCCCGTACGGGGAGAGGAACACTGAAGCTTTCTTT,CASSPPYGERNTEAFF
TRBJ1-4,NA,TRBV2,TRBD1,TGTGCCAGCAGTTCACAGGGGTATAATGAAAAACTGTTTTTT,CASSSQGYNEKLFF
TRBJ2-2,NA,TRBV28,NA,TGTGCCAGCACCCTGCAACGGGATCTCACCGGGGAGCTGTTTTTT,CASTLQRDLTGELFF
TRBJ1-4,NA,TRBV10-3,NA,TGTGCCATCAGCCCCCCGAAGGGAGGGTGGGATGAAAAACTGTTTTTT,CAISPPKGGWDEKLFF
TRBJ1-6,NA,TRBV19,NA,TGTGCCAGTGGCAGGGACTCGGGTAATTCACCCCTCCACTTT,CASGRDSGNSPLHF
TRBJ1-5,NA,TRBV28,NA,TGTGCCAGCAGTTTAGCGGGGCGGCCCCAGCATTTT,CASSLAGRPQHF
TRBJ2-1,NA,TRBV7-6,NA,TGTGCCAGCAGCTTAGGGACTCTATGGGGCACAGGGTACAATGAGCAGTTCTTC,CASSLGTLWGTGYNEQFF
TRBJ2-7,NA,TRBV11-3,TRBD2,TGTGCCAGCAGCTTAAAGGGACTAGCGGGATTCTACGAGCAGTACTTC,CASSLKGLAGFYEQYF
TRBJ1-5,NA,TRBV6-1,TRBD1,TGTGCCAGCAGCGAAGGACAGGGGCCTTGGCCCCAGCATTTT,CASSEGQGPWPQHF
TRBJ2-3,NA,TRBV11-1,TRBD2,TGTGCCAGCAGCTTCGGACTAGCCCAAAGCACAGATACGCAGTATTTT,CASSFGLAQSTDTQYF
TRBJ1-4,few,TRBV12-1,NA,TGTGCCAGCAGCTTTGCAGGGGGCTGGGGTAATGAAAAACTGTTTTTT,CASSFAGGWGNEKLFF